This is a list of T cell receptor beta chains from one sample in a study of identifying expanded T cells in peripheral blood. The protocol was immunoSEQ multiplex PCR, while the TCRdb copy is restricted to in-frame clones and leaves out a portion. The sample lists nearly 60,000 clones, about nine tenths occurring once. Sequenced sample: blood. The receptors here all came from a person between 18 and 69 years old in good health. CDR3s include the opening cysteine and the closing phenylalanine or tryptophan. Each record gives: V gene, D gene, clone size, J gene, CDR3 protein, CDR3 DNA. D genes are given only for firm matches. The size field is filled for only some rows; it gives once, few, many or a size class.

V gene: TRBV7-8; D gene: TRBD1; clone size: once; J gene: TRBJ1-5; CDR3 protein: CATRNRGNQPQHF; CDR3 DNA: TGTGCCACCAGAAACAGGGGTAATCAGCCCCAGCATTTT
V gene: TRBV9; D gene: NA; clone size: few; J gene: TRBJ2-7; CDR3 protein: CASSVGAGLGYEQYF; CDR3 DNA: TGTGCCAGCAGCGTAGGGGCGGGTTTAGGGTACGAGCAGTACTTC
V gene: TRBV6-6; D gene: NA; clone size: few; J gene: TRBJ1-6; CDR3 protein: CASSLAGWNNSPLHF; CDR3 DNA: TGTGCCAGCAGTTTGGCCGGGTGGAATAATTCACCCCTCCACTTT
V gene: TRBV5-6; D gene: NA; clone size: once; J gene: TRBJ1-3; CDR3 protein: CASSRTPPETGNTIYF; CDR3 DNA: TGTGCCAGCAGCCGCACCCCCCCGGAGACTGGAAACACCATATATTTT
V gene: TRBV5-4; D gene: TRBD2; clone size: NA; J gene: TRBJ2-3; CDR3 protein: CASSPGLAGGPGDTQYF; CDR3 DNA: TGTGCCAGCAGCCCCGGACTAGCGGGAGGGCCAGGTGATACGCAGTATTTT
V gene: TRBV7-8; D gene: TRBD2; clone size: NA; J gene: TRBJ2-3; CDR3 protein: CASSPQLAGVPDTQYF; CDR3 DNA: TGTGCCAGCAGCCCGCAACTAGCGGGAGTTCCAGATACGCAGTATTTT
V gene: TRBV5-1; D gene: NA; clone size: NA; J gene: TRBJ1-3; CDR3 protein: CASSPDVSGNTIYF; CDR3 DNA: TGCGCCAGCAGCCCGGACGTATCTGGAAACACCATATATTTT
V gene: TRBV7-6; D gene: NA; clone size: NA; J gene: TRBJ2-2; CDR3 protein: CASSLEGGNTGELFF; CDR3 DNA: TGTGCCAGCAGCTTAGAGGGGGGGAACACCGGGGAGCTGTTTTTT
V gene: TRBV7-2; D gene: NA; clone size: NA; J gene: TRBJ1-2; CDR3 protein: CASSLASENYGYTF; CDR3 DNA: TGTGCCAGCAGCTTAGCTTCGGAAAACTATGGCTACACCTTC
V gene: TRBV18; D gene: NA; clone size: NA; J gene: TRBJ2-5; CDR3 protein: CASSPPPGGQETQYF; CDR3 DNA: TGTGCCAGCTCTCCCCCCCCCGGTGGACAAGAGACCCAGTACTTC
V gene: TRBV19; D gene: NA; clone size: NA; J gene: TRBJ1-4; CDR3 protein: CASSGRDREKLFF; CDR3 DNA: TGTGCCAGTAGTGGCCGTGATAGGGAAAAACTGTTTTTT
V gene: TRBV6-5; D gene: NA; clone size: NA; J gene: TRBJ1-1; CDR3 protein: CASSQYPTGNTEAFF; CDR3 DNA: TGTGCCAGCAGCCAATACCCTACAGGGAACACTGAAGCTTTCTTT
V gene: TRBV5-1; D gene: NA; clone size: once; J gene: TRBJ1-1; CDR3 protein: CASSLDSMNTEAFF; CDR3 DNA: TGCGCCAGCAGCCTGGACAGCATGAACACTGAAGCTTTCTTT
V gene: TRBV15; D gene: NA; clone size: NA; J gene: TRBJ2-7; CDR3 protein: CATSRDPGPNEQYF; CDR3 DNA: TGTGCCACCAGCAGAGATCCAGGGCCAAACGAGCAGTACTTC